The 18 T cell receptor beta chains below were found in one sample sequenced in a study of cytomegalovirus exposure and HLA in healthy donors. Vbeta (60) and Jbeta (13) primers were used in the PCR. This table comes from immunoSEQ multiplex PCR, and its TCRdb copy is limited to in-frame clones, with some not included. This sample has around 130,000 clones, with more than 60% found just once. The sequenced material came from PBMCs. These TCRs come from a woman aged 40 to 50 in good health and CMV-seropositive.

This chain links TRBV6-1 with TRBJ1-4; 7 bases match TRBD1. The J segment lost 8 bases and the V segment lost 5 bases, leaving 8 bases of the junction unmatched. The length of the CDR3 is 14 residues. Per the germline V gene, CDR1 is MNHNS and CDR2 is SASEGT. The CDR3 DNA is TGTGCCAGCAGTCCTAGGGGGCAGTGGGAAAAACTGTTTTTT. It translates to CASSPRGQWEKLFF.

J is TRBJ2-3 and V is TRBV9; weak D call: TRBD2 (6 bases). The CDR3 runs to 16 residues. CDR1 SGDLS and CDR2 YYNGEE come from the germline V gene. V was shortened by 1 base and J by 6 bases, with 18 bases between the two germline ends. Here the CDR3 reads CASSVRPDGRGDTQYF. The DNA for the CDR3 is TGTGCCAGCAGCGTAAGGCCCGACGGGAGAGGTGATACGCAGTATTTT.

As for this clone: Other DNA sequences within the sample encode an identical CDR3. The chain combines TRBV7-3 with TRBJ2-1; D remains ambiguous. Germline V gives CDR1 SGHTA, CDR2 FQGTGA. Trimming shortened V by 1 base and J by 0 bases, and 7 bases separated the two germline ends. The CDR3 is 15 residues long. CDR3 bases: TGTGCCAGCAGCTTAAGCGGTAGCTCCTACAATGAGCAGTTCTTC. Translated, it gives CASSLSGSSYNEQFF.

The CDR3 is CASSLGQGRADTQYF. In DNA, the CDR3 is TGTGCCAGTAGTCTTGGACAGGGAAGAGCAGATACGCAGTATTTT. J is TRBJ2-3 and V is TRBV19, with 8 bases lining up with TRBD1. The length of the CDR3 is 15 residues. The trim removed 5 bases at V and 4 bases at J, leaving 8 bases unmatched. CDR1 is LNHDA and CDR2 is SQIVND in the germline V gene (reference sequence). The full variable domain, with the rest looked up from reference TRBV19 and TRBJ2-3, is DGGITQSPKYLFRKEGQNVTLSCEQNLNHDAMYWYRQDPGQGLRLIYYSQIVNDFQKGDIAEGYSVSREKKESFPLTVTSAQKNPTAFYLCASSLGQGRADTQYFGPGTRLTVL.

V gene TRBV10-3 combines with J gene TRBJ2-2; a weak D match, TRBD2 (5 bases). Trimming pared 2 bases from V and 5 bases from J, leaving 12 bases between. CDR1 and CDR2 from the germline V gene are ENHRY and SYGVKD. The CDR3 extends over 15 amino acids. CDR3 nucleotides: TGTGCCATCAGTGAGCCCGGGAAGGTGACCGGGGAGCTGTTTTTT. Protein product: CAISEPGKVTGELFF.

The rearrangement joins TRBV12-5 to TRBJ2-1; TRBD2 is a possible D gene (6 bases). From germline, CDR1 is LGHNT and CDR2 FRNRAP. The CDR3 has 15 residues. V lost 6 bases and J 0 bases, leaving 12 bases between the germline ends. CDR3 nucleotides: TGTGCTAGTGGCCGGGACTTGAGCTCCTACAATGAGCAGTTCTTC. Protein sequence: CASGRDLSSYNEQFF.

This sequence joins TRBV4-3 and TRBJ2-2; 11 bases map to TRBD2. Looked up from germline, CDR1 is LGHNA and CDR2 is YSLEER. The CDR3 consists of 19 residues. The junction had 10 bases not matched to a gene; V was cut back by 0 bases and J by 4 bases. The CDR3 spells CASSQDGTSGITGTGELFF. CDR3 DNA: TGCGCCAGCAGCCAAGACGGGACTAGCGGAATAACGGGCACCGGGGAGCTGTTTTTT.

The CDR3 nucleotides read TGCGCCAGCAGCTTCGGCGGGGAAGAGACCCAGTACTTC. Residues: CASSFGGEETQYF. This chain uses TRBV5-1 with TRBJ2-5, with D possibly matching TRBD2 (6 bases). V dropped 2 bases and J dropped 3 bases, with 8 bases sitting between them. Germline-derived CDR1 and CDR2 are SGHRS and YFSETQ. The CDR3 contains 13 residues.

This CDR3 reads CASRRMTGGAYGYTF. The DNA for the CDR3 is TGTGCCAGCAGGCGAATGACAGGGGGCGCCTATGGCTACACCTTC. This sequence joins TRBV7-2 and TRBJ1-2, with TRBD1 matching 10 bases. The germline CDR1 and CDR2 sequences are SGHTA and FQGNSA. J lost 4 bases, V lost 6 bases, and 8 bases had no gene match. The CDR3 totals 15 residues.

This clone occurred a few times. The J gene is TRBJ1-5, the V gene TRBV7-2; TRBD1 matches 7 bases. The CDR3 extends over 13 amino acids. In germline, CDR1 is SGHTA, CDR2 FQGNSA. The junction had 1 base not matched to a gene; V was cut back by 4 bases and J by 4 bases. CDR3: CASSSRGNQPQHF. CDR3 in DNA: TGTGCCAGCAGCTCCAGGGGGAATCAGCCCCAGCATTTT.

CDR3 DNA: TGTGCCAGCAGCCGCGGGACCGGCTACGAGCAGTACTTC. Protein: CASSRGTGYEQYF. The chain carries TRBV7-9 and TRBJ2-7, with D maybe TRBD2 (6 bases). V lost 5 bases and J 3 bases, leaving 11 bases between the germline ends. Germline lookup yields CDR1 SEHNR and CDR2 FQNEAQ (reference sequence). This CDR3 spans 13 amino acids. Full variable domain (rest looked up from reference TRBV7-9 and TRBJ2-7): DTGVSQNPRHKITKRGQNVTFRCDPISEHNRLYWYRQTLGQGPEFLTYFQNEAQLEKSRLLSDRFSAERPKGSFSTLEIQRTEQGDSAMYLCASSRGTGYEQYFGPGTRLTVT.

This chain connects TRBV28 to TRBJ1-2; no reliable D call. The CDR3 extends over 16 amino acids. Between the trimmed V and J ends, which lost 6 bases and 8 bases, there was a span of 25 bases. CDR1 is MDHEN and CDR2 is SYDVKM in the germline V gene. CDR3 region: CASSSTTDYVGRGYTF. CDR3 DNA sequence: TGTGCCAGCAGCTCTACCACGGACTATGTGGGCCGCGGCTACACCTTC.

This clone appeared a few times. V gene TRBV7-2 combines with J gene TRBJ2-5, with TRBD2 identical over 8 bases. The CDR3 has 18 residues. Germline CDR1 reads SGHTA; CDR2 reads FQGNSA. The V and J ends lost 5 bases and 5 bases, in that order; junction bases with no gene match: 19. CDR3 sequence: CASSPRWITSGITETQYF. In nucleotides, the CDR3 is TGTGCCAGCAGCCCCCGCTGGATCACTAGCGGAATAACGGAGACCCAGTACTTC.

The chain joins TRBV11-2 to TRBJ2-7; 7 nucleotides line up with TRBD2. This CDR3 has 18 residues. After removal of 3 bases from V and 1 base from J, the junction contained 15 bases not matched to a gene. Germline V lookup: CDR1 SGHAT, CDR2 FQNNGV. CDR3 sequence reads: CASSFGAGVTSRSYEQYF. CDR3 bases: TGTGCCAGCAGCTTCGGCGCGGGAGTCACCAGTAGGTCCTACGAGCAGTACTTC.

In its sample, this clone was seen a few times. The chain links TRBV5-1 to TRBJ1-6; 10 positions match TRBD1. Per the germline V gene, CDR1 is SGHRS and CDR2 is YFSETQ. The trim removed 2 bases at V and 7 bases at J, leaving 6 bases unmatched. The CDR3 has 16 amino acids. CDR3 DNA sequence: TGCGCCAGCAGCTTTTACGGACAGGGGGGAAATTCACCCCTCCACTTT. Amino acids: CASSFYGQGGNSPLHF.

Here the CDR3 reads CASSLSRGLYNEQFF. The CDR3 bases are TGTGCCAGCAGCTTGAGCAGGGGGCTTTACAATGAGCAGTTCTTC. The V gene is TRBV7-3, the J gene TRBJ2-1, with 8 bases that match TRBD1. CDR3 length equals 15 residues. Trimming removed 3 bases from V and 4 bases from J; junction bases left unmatched: 5. The germline gives CDR1 SGHTA, CDR2 FQGTGA.

The chain recombines TRBV6-5 with TRBJ2-5, with 8 bases fitting TRBD1. V was pared by 2 bases and J by 4 bases, with 6 bases of the junction left unmatched. The germline gives CDR1 MNHEY, CDR2 SVGAGI. This CDR3 has 15 residues. CDR3 residues: CASSYGRGLLETQYF. DNA of the CDR3: TGTGCCAGCAGTTACGGCAGGGGGCTTTTAGAGACCCAGTACTTC.

V and J are TRBV12-2 and TRBJ1-3; the tabulated D call, TRBD1, remains unverified against the DNA. TRBV12-2 is noted as a pseudogene. CDR3 size: 15 residues. The CDR3 bases are TGTGCAAGTCGCCAAGACAGGGGGCCTGGAAACACCATATATTTT. Its protein is CASRQDRGPGNTIYF.